The 30 T cell receptor beta chains below all came from one sample that was sequenced in a study of T cell clonotyping in hematopoietic cell transplantation. Only in-frame clones appear in the TCRdb table, and some are missing; sequencing was by immunoSEQ multiplex PCR. The sample consists of some 1,600 clones, 84% of them appearing once. The specimen was PBMCs, collected 30 days after allogeneic stem cell transplant. These receptors all stem from a male patient aged 25-45 years who had an allogeneic stem cell transplant, so T cells may come from the graft donor. Some clones in this sample may be carry-over from other donors' samples.

The chain links TRBV5-6 to TRBJ2-7; D gene unclear. CDR1 and CDR2 from the germline V gene are SGHDT and YYEEEE. V was trimmed by 6 bases and J by 6 bases, leaving 22 bases between them. The CDR3 runs 15 residues. In nucleotides, the CDR3 is TGTGCCAGCAACCCGCGATTCCCTTCGTTCGGCGAGCAGTACTTC. Translating it yields CASNPRFPSFGEQYF.

This chain links TRBV6-5 with TRBJ2-7, with TRBD2 matching over 14 bases. Trimming cost V 6 bases and J 11 bases; bases outside gene matches: 3. The CDR3 is 12 amino acids. Germline CDR1 and CDR2: MNHEY and SVGAGI. CDR3 protein: CASSTTSGREYF. CDR3 sequence (DNA): TGTGCCAGCAGCACGACTAGCGGGAGGGAGTACTTC.

The chain links TRBV5-6 to TRBJ2-1; 7 bases match TRBD2. The V gene end was trimmed by 3 bases and the J gene end by 0 bases; junction bases not matched to a gene: 9. CDR3 length: 17 amino acids. Germline assignment: CDR1 SGHDT and CDR2 YYEEEE. The CDR3 region is CASSWGGGGSSYNEQFF. For the CDR3, the DNA is TGTGCCAGCAGCTGGGGAGGAGGCGGGAGCTCCTACAATGAGCAGTTCTTC.

This chain connects TRBV7-9 to TRBJ1-3, with D perhaps TRBD1 (6 bases). V was shortened by 6 bases and J by 4 bases, with 16 bases between the two germline ends. Germline values: CDR1 SEHNR, CDR2 FQNEAQ (reference sequence). The CDR3 spans 15 residues. CDR3 sequence: CASRSQGSAGNTIYF. CDR3 nucleotide sequence: TGTGCCAGCAGATCTCAGGGGTCAGCCGGAAACACCATATATTTT. The full variable domain, with the rest looked up from reference TRBV7-9 and TRBJ1-3, is DTGVSQNPRHKITKRGQNVTFRCDPISEHNRLYWYRQTLGQGPEFLTYFQNEAQLEKSRLLSDRFSAERPKGSFSTLEIQRTEQGDSAMYLCASRSQGSAGNTIYFGEGSWLTVV.

The chain links TRBV25-1 to TRBJ2-1, with TRBD2 matching over 9 bases. The CDR3 consists of 12 residues. Per the germline V gene, CDR1 is MGHDK and CDR2 is SYGVNS. With V trimmed by 8 bases and J by 9 bases, 5 bases remained unmatched. The CDR3, as DNA: TGTGCCAGCGAGCGGGGGGTAAGTGAGCAGTTCTTC. The encoded protein is CASERGVSEQFF.

The chain couples TRBV28 to TRBJ2-2; 8 nucleotides match TRBD2. Germline values: CDR1 MDHEN, CDR2 SYDVKM. Trimming removed 6 bases from V and 2 bases from J; junction bases left unmatched: 5. The CDR3 consists of 15 residues. The CDR3 bases are TGTGCCAGCAGCCCTACTAGCGGTAACACCGGGGAGCTGTTTTTT. Amino acids: CASSPTSGNTGELFF. Full variable domain (rest looked up from reference TRBV28 and TRBJ2-2): DVKVTQSSRYLVKRTGEKVFLECVQDMDHENMFWYRQDPGLGLRLIYFSYDVKMKEKGDIPEGYSVSREKKERFSLILESASTNQTSMYLCASSPTSGNTGELFFGEGSRLTVL.

The chain is built from TRBV7-2 and TRBJ1-2; TRBD1 matches at 7 bases. The V gene end was trimmed by 1 base and the J gene end by 2 bases; junction bases not matched to a gene: 7. Germline V gene sequence: CDR1 SGHTA, CDR2 FQGNSA. The CDR3 runs 16 residues. CDR3 region: CASSLEPDRFNYGYTF. For the CDR3, the DNA is TGTGCCAGCAGCTTAGAGCCGGACAGGTTCAACTATGGCTACACCTTC.

The CDR3 nucleotides are TGTGCCAGCAAAATCGGGCCTCTCGGGAACTACGAGCAGTACTTC. Its protein product is CASKIGPLGNYEQYF. The chain links TRBV6-5 to TRBJ2-7; D possibly corresponds to TRBD2 (5 bases). The V end lost 7 bases, the J end lost 3 bases, and 19 bases lay between the germline ends. In germline, CDR1 is MNHEY, CDR2 SVGAGI. The CDR3 contains 15 residues.

The chain links TRBV7-2 to TRBJ2-7, with D unresolved. The germline V gene has CDR1 SGHTA and CDR2 FQGNSA. V lost 5 bases to trimming and J lost 5 bases, with 10 bases between them. CDR3 length: 12 amino acids. The DNA for the CDR3 is TGTGCCAGCAGCCCTCGGTCCCACGAGCAGTACTTC. Its translation: CASSPRSHEQYF.

The V call is TRBV2, the J call TRBJ2-6; D not certain. Trimming took 5 bases from V and 5 from J, leaving 22 bases between them. Germline CDR1 SNHLY, CDR2 FYNNEI. The CDR3 spans 18 residues. The CDR3 sequence is CASSCSSSIQSRANVLTF. The CDR3 DNA reads as TGTGCCAGCAGTTGTAGCAGTTCGATACAAAGTCGGGCCAACGTCCTGACTTTC.

The chain recombines TRBV5-6 with TRBJ1-1; TRBD1 is a possible D gene (5 bases). The CDR3 is 14 residues long. Trimming removed 6 bases at V and 5 bases at J, with 17 bases between. The germline CDR1 and CDR2 sequences are SGHDT and YYEEEE. CDR3 in DNA: TGTGCCAGCACCAAGACCCAGGGTTGGACTGAAGCTTTCTTT. It is translated as CASTKTQGWTEAFF. Together with reference TRBV5-6 and TRBJ1-1, the CDR3 gives the full variable domain: DAGVTQSPTHLIKTRGQQVTLRCSPKSGHDTVSWYQQALGQGPQFIFQYYEEEERQRGNFPDRFSGHQFPNYSSELNVNALLLGDSALYLCASTKTQGWTEAFFGQGTRLTVV.

The V gene is TRBV5-1, the J gene TRBJ2-2; TRBD2 aligns across 9 bases. This CDR3 comprises 16 residues. CDR1 and CDR2 from the germline V gene are SGHRS and YFSETQ. Trimming took 4 bases from V and 2 from J; bases not matched to a gene: 6. The CDR3 is CASSPLAGVNTGELFF. DNA of the CDR3: TGCGCCAGCAGCCCCTTAGCGGGAGTAAACACCGGGGAGCTGTTTTTT.

The gene calls are TRBV28 and TRBJ2-2; 10 positions match TRBD1. The germline V gene encodes CDR1 MDHEN and CDR2 SYDVKM. The CDR3 is 15 residues long. The V segment lost 7 bases and the J segment 5 bases; nucleotides outside the gene matches: 7. The CDR3 coding sequence is TGTGCCAGCACCGAAGACAGGGGGCGAACCGGGGAGCTGTTTTTT. Protein product: CASTEDRGRTGELFF.

V gene TRBV29-1 combines with J gene TRBJ1-1; possibly TRBD1 for D (5 bases). V was shortened by 4 bases and J by 5 bases, with 20 bases between the two germline ends. This CDR3 has 15 amino acids. Germline lookup yields CDR1 SQVTM and CDR2 ANQGSEA. The CDR3 DNA is TGCAGCGTTGCTTGGATCGGGCAGGGAAGGACTGAAGCTTTCTTT. The encoded protein is CSVAWIGQGRTEAFF.

The chain carries TRBV6-5 and TRBJ1-4, with D uncertain. CDR1 is MNHEY and CDR2 is SVGAGI in the germline V gene. This CDR3 spans 15 amino acids. V was shortened by 1 base and J by 8 bases, with 14 bases between the two germline ends. CDR3 region: CASSYLIPSPEKLFF. CDR3 DNA: TGTGCCAGCAGTTACTTGATCCCTTCGCCCGAAAAACTGTTTTTT.

This chain joins TRBV2 and TRBJ1-4; unclear D gene. Germline V gene sequence: CDR1 SNHLY, CDR2 FYNNEI. Trimming took off 4 bases at V and 5 bases at J, with 8 bases between the two ends. The CDR3 runs 13 residues. CDR3 amino acids: CASSGAGNEKLFF. The CDR3 DNA reads as TGTGCCAGCAGTGGGGCCGGGAATGAAAAACTGTTTTTT.

J is TRBJ2-7 and V is TRBV2; D possibly uses TRBD1 or TRBD2 (5 bases each). The CDR3 runs 12 residues. Germline V gene data show CDR1 as SNHLY and CDR2 as FYNNEI. The V end lost 8 bases, the J end lost 2 bases, and 10 bases lay between the germline ends. The CDR3 DNA is TGTGCCAGCGGGGACGGAGCCTACGAGCAGTACTTC. Translated: CASGDGAYEQYF.

The chain uses TRBV7-2 and TRBJ1-1; perhaps TRBD1 as D (5 bases). The CDR3 has 15 amino acids. Germline V gives CDR1 SGHTA, CDR2 FQGNSA. Between the trimmed V and J ends, which lost 5 bases and 1 base, there was a span of 14 bases. The CDR3 coding sequence is TGTGCCAGCAGCCCCCAGGCAGGGAGGAACACTGAAGCTTTCTTT. Amino acid sequence: CASSPQAGRNTEAFF.

The J gene is TRBJ2-2, the V gene TRBV2; TRBD2 agrees at 13 bases. Germline V lookup: CDR1 SNHLY, CDR2 FYNNEI. V shed 6 bases and J 6 bases; nucleotides not matched to a gene: 4. The CDR3 has 15 residues. The CDR3 loop is CASRGTSGTPGELFF. DNA for the CDR3: TGTGCCAGCAGGGGGACTAGCGGGACCCCCGGGGAGCTGTTTTTT.

V gene TRBV2 combines with J gene TRBJ2-7; 9 bases line up with TRBD2. Germline CDR1 SNHLY, CDR2 FYNNEI. Trimming at V came to 7 bases and at J to 1 base, leaving 2 bases not matched to a gene. The CDR3 loop spans 13 amino acids. This chain's CDR3 is CASTSGKSYEQYF. CDR3 nucleotide sequence: TGTGCCAGCACTAGCGGGAAGTCCTACGAGCAGTACTTC.

The gene calls are TRBV6-1 and TRBJ1-1, with a weak D call TRBD1 (5 bases). V shed 7 bases and J shed 4 bases, with 19 bases lying between them. This CDR3 contains 15 residues. The germline V gene has CDR1 MNHNS and CDR2 SASEGT. The CDR3 region has the DNA TGTGCCAGCACCCTGGTCTCTGGGGGAATCACTGAAGCTTTCTTT. As protein: CASTLVSGGITEAFF.

Only a few counts were recorded for this clone. The chain uses TRBV7-9 and TRBJ1-5; D gene unclear. The V gene's germline CDR1 is SEHNR and CDR2 FQNEAQ (reference sequence). This CDR3 spans 14 amino acids. Trimming removed 5 bases from V and 7 bases from J, with 15 bases in between. The CDR3 reads CASSPGGFGQPQHF. The DNA of the CDR3 is TGTGCCAGCAGCCCAGGAGGGTTTGGGCAGCCCCAGCATTTT.

The chain combines TRBV2 with TRBJ2-5; D gene uncertain. Germline V gene sequence: CDR1 SNHLY, CDR2 FYNNEI. The CDR3 is made up of 14 amino acids. V lost 2 bases to trimming and J lost 1 base, with 8 bases between them. DNA of the CDR3: TGTGCCAGCAGTGAATCTGGCTTCCAAGAGACCCAGTACTTC. Its protein is CASSESGFQETQYF.

The rearrangement joins TRBV5-1 to TRBJ2-1; 12 bases map to TRBD2. The CDR3 sequence is 19 residues long. Trimming took 2 bases from V and 4 from J; bases not matched to a gene: 13. Germline V gene data show CDR1 as SGHRS and CDR2 as YFSETQ. The CDR3 coding sequence is TGCGCCAGCAGCTTCCTGGCTAGCGGGGGGGATCGCCGATACAATGAGCAGTTCTTC. Protein sequence: CASSFLASGGDRRYNEQFF.

The chain couples TRBV9 to TRBJ1-1, with 9 bases identical to TRBD1. After removal of 3 bases from V and 6 bases from J, the junction contained 12 bases not matched to a gene. CDR3 length: 16 residues. The germline V gene has CDR1 SGDLS and CDR2 YYNGEE. In nucleotides, the CDR3 is TGTGCCAGCAGCGCAGAGGATTGGGGACAGGGACCTGAAGCTTTCTTT. Translated, it gives CASSAEDWGQGPEAFF. Looking up the rest from reference TRBV9 and TRBJ1-1 gives the full variable domain: DSGVTQTPKHLITATGQRVTLRCSPRSGDLSVYWYQQSLDQGLQFLIQYYNGEERAKGNILERFSAQQFPDLHSELNLSSLELGDSALYFCASSAEDWGQGPEAFFGQGTRLTVV.

This rearrangement joins TRBV4-3 to TRBJ1-2; the D gene is possibly TRBD1 (6 bases). Germline V gives CDR1 LGHNA, CDR2 YSLEER. The CDR3 has 15 amino acids. Trimming pared 4 bases from V and 4 bases from J, leaving 16 bases between. This chain's CDR3 is CASSPLVGGVYGYTF. The CDR3 region has the DNA TGCGCCAGCAGCCCGCTGGTCGGGGGCGTCTATGGCTACACCTTC.

The table lists this clone with a count of one. The rearrangement links TRBV5-4 to TRBJ2-3; 8 nucleotides line up with TRBD1. CDR1 SGHNT and CDR2 YYREEE come from the germline V gene (reference sequence). The junction had 11 bases not matched to a gene; V was cut back by 7 bases and J by 1 base. This CDR3 contains 16 residues. The CDR3 reads CASYVATGVRTDTQYF. The CDR3 DNA reads TGTGCCAGCTATGTCGCGACAGGGGTTCGCACAGATACGCAGTATTTT.

This chain uses TRBV4-3 with TRBJ2-5; 7 bases line up with TRBD1. Germline values: CDR1 LGHNA, CDR2 YSLEER. V gave up 5 bases and J gave up 2 bases; unmatched junction bases: 5. The CDR3 has 14 amino acids. For the CDR3, the DNA is TGCGCCAGCAGCAGACGACAGGGTCAAGAGACCCAGTACTTC. Residues: CASSRRQGQETQYF.

The chain is built from TRBV5-4 and TRBJ2-7; 7 bases map to TRBD1. The CDR3 length is 14 residues. With V trimmed by 3 bases and J by 3 bases, 6 bases remained unmatched. Germline CDR1 is SGHNT and CDR2 is YYREEE (reference sequence). In DNA, the CDR3 is TGTGCCAGCAGCTCACAGGCAGGGGGCTACGAGCAGTACTTC. As protein: CASSSQAGGYEQYF.

This chain connects TRBV6-1 to TRBJ2-3, with 8 bases fitting TRBD1. The CDR3 is 16 residues long. The ends lost 4 bases at V and 1 base at J; junction bases unmatched: 7. CDR1 is MNHNS and CDR2 is SASEGT in the germline V gene. In DNA form, the CDR3 reads TGTGCCAGCAGTGTAGGCGTGACAGGGGGCACAGATACGCAGTATTTT. It encodes CASSVGVTGGTDTQYF.